The clone carrying this T cell receptor beta chain showed up many times. Its antigen is undetermined. The record originates from a study of identical twins. Study-wide results and limits: Without tracking the same donors, conclusions rested on cross-sectional statistical analysis. Abundant beta clonotypes from cord blood had fewer insertions, unlike memory repertoires, which showed none. Weaker excess sharing between twins was seen in beta out-of-frame sequences.

A universal primer binding site was introduced by template switching. The final cDNA contained unique molecular identifiers. TCRdb analysed the 5' RACE reads with MiXCR anew, one entry per CDR3 protein. The sample records hundreds of thousands of distinct CDR3 sequences, around 9.6% being singletons. There are 16 residues in the CDR3. Trimming took 2 bases from V and 3 from J; bases not matched to a gene: 5. Germline CDR1 is LGHNA and CDR2 is YNFKEQ. Material: memory (CD45RO+) T cells sorted from blood. This TCR was sampled from a woman aged 18-30 years in good health. V gene TRBV4-2 combines with J gene TRBJ2-1; 9 bases fit TRBD2. The CDR3 sequence: CASSQPGLASYNEQFF. CDR3 DNA: TGTGCCAGCAGCCAACCGGGACTAGCTAGCTACAATGAGCAGTTCTTC.